This TCR beta chain appears in the sequencing data of a study of cytomegalovirus exposure and HLA in healthy donors. Overall study findings and caveats: More clonal expansion characterized HLA-associated TCR beta chains than equally common others in a later analysis. Cytomegalovirus association was listed for roughly 160 TCR beta chains. The number of N-insertions in an Asian-associated ancestry cluster was reportedly below the roughly 670-donor mean in a later analysis.

Primers included in the PCR were 60 Vbeta and 13 Jbeta primers. Some clones are missing from TCRdb's copy, which holds only in-frame ones; the method was immunoSEQ multiplex PCR. Counted here are over 150,000 clones, 70% to 90% occurring once; the ten biggest clones make up around 4.9%. Whereas donors were nominally healthy upon sampling, unrecorded immune exposures were probable. A remark on this clone: Its cognate antigen is unknown.

This sequence originates from a girl aged 5-17 years in good health and CMV-seropositive. The sequenced material came from PBMCs.

The CDR3 coding sequence is TGTGCCAGCAGCACCATGGGCCTCCCCAGTTCCTACAATGAGCAGTTCTTC. Translation: CASSTMGLPSSYNEQFF. The chain employs TRBV7-9 and TRBJ2-1, with unresolved D. Germline CDR1 is SEHNR and CDR2 is FQNEAQ (reference sequence). CDR3 size: 17 residues. V gave up 5 bases and J gave up 1 base, with 18 bases separating them. Full variable domain (remainder filled in from reference TRBV7-9 and TRBJ2-1): DTGVSQNPRHKITKRGQNVTFRCDPISEHNRLYWYRQTLGQGPEFLTYFQNEAQLEKSRLLSDRFSAERPKGSFSTLEIQRTEQGDSAMYLCASSTMGLPSSYNEQFFGPGTRLTVL.